The T cell receptor (beta chain) described here comes from a study of beta chain features in type 1 diabetes (dated 2018 in TCRdb). Broadly, across the study: Patients and healthy donors did not differ in mean age, gender distribution, total cell number or subset yield. Across all samples, some 99 million sorted cells were examined, and cell number per subset correlated strongly with RNA yield. In the study, TCRB repertoires of sorted circulating CD4+ T cell subsets from recently diagnosed type 1 diabetes patients were compared with those of matched healthy donors. Regulatory and stem cell-like memory subsets were obtained from only 8 patients and about eight healthy donors, while naive and central memory subsets were obtained from all 28 donors. Study-wide conclusions, independent of this receptor: PCR may preferentially amplify shorter templates, but because patient and control samples were amplified and corrected together, any resulting skew would affect both groups equally. In all four CD4+ subsets, TCRB CDR3 length was moderately but significantly shorter in type 1 diabetes patients. At VDJ recombination sites, type 1 diabetes patients had fewer insertions and more deleted nucleotides, which implies abnormalities in thymic rearrangement. Because cDNA was sequenced instead of genomic DNA, highly expressing activated cells could be over-represented, though the groups showed no difference in activation or CD3 levels. Naive, central memory and regulatory TCRB repertoires appeared to be more alike among patients than among healthy donors. Because the HLA sub-analyses included only small numbers of individuals, any influence of HLA type on TCRB rearrangement was left unresolved.

About this clone itself: Its antigen is unknown. Per-base quality was not reported, and no clone a single base away is much larger than it.

The CDR3 contains 16 residues, cysteine and phenylalanine counted. Here the CDR3 DNA is all that survives: 48 bases in frame from base 1. From V the trimming removes 7 bases and from J it removes 3 bases, while the gene matches leave 12 bases of the junction unaccounted for. CDR1 SGDLS and CDR2 YYNGEE were looked up in the germline V gene. From each donor, a single peripheral blood sample of 95 to 150 mL on average was drawn into heparinised tubes. Naive, central memory, regulatory and stem cell-like memory CD4+ T cells were sorted on a BD FACSAria II using a panel including CD45RO, CCR7, CD25, CD127, CD95 and CD27. Every sorted population had a purity above 95%. PBMCs were separated immediately by Lymphoprep density gradient centrifugation and were stained directly, without being cultured. So that batch effects would be minimized, each experiment stained and sorted samples in pairs, pairing one healthy donor with one patient.

The High Capacity cDNA Reverse Transcription Kit was used to reverse transcribe all of the isolated RNA, meaning that expressed TCRB transcripts were what got sequenced. Deep immunoSEQ sequencing was performed on naive, central memory and regulatory T cell samples, with an average of around 3.4 million total reads per sample. After sorted cells were lysed in RLT buffer, RNA was extracted with DNase-treated RNeasy Micro or Mini kits, with the choice depending on cell number. Each cell subset was processed separately to prevent cross-contamination, with patient and healthy donor samples processed together. Using the immunoSEQ multiplex PCR, TCRB sequences were amplified from cDNA into 87-bp fragments spanning the CDR3 region. Sequencing of the amplicons was performed on the Illumina HiSeq platform. Processing in the source paper ran as follows. PCR bias was computationally corrected using synthetic template baselines, reads within Hamming distance 2 were collapsed, and singletons that could not be merged were discarded. By aligning reads against IMGT, V, D and J genes, CDR3 length, and insertions or deletions at six rearrangement sites were assigned. Within each subset, clonotype counts were normalized to the number of sorted cells before true diversity and Gini coefficients were calculated with the tcR R package. Repertoire sharing was quantified using the overlap coefficient calculated on TCRB nucleotide sequences. As a proxy for the pre-selection repertoire, out-of-frame TCRB sequences from naive cells were analyzed. TCRdb took this table from immuneACCESS and kept in-frame rearrangements with V and J called. Such tables lack part of the clones; where checked against another copy, unresolved V genes explain under half of the gap, and the rest is unexplained. Clone size and V and J calls were adopted from that table, with D and trimming inferred from the DNA. This sample comprises around 250,000 clones, around 14% of them detected only once. Of the sample, 0.019% is held by the ten largest clones.

The sample comprised naive CD4+ T cells from blood. Taken with the paper, the label for cell subset or site translates to: true naive CD4+ T cells. The V gene is TRBV9 and the J gene is TRBJ2-1; TRBD2 aligns with 8 central bases. The source is a man aged 25-45 years with type 1 diabetes. The CDR3 loop reads CASGKAGAVNYNEQFF. In nucleotide form, the sequence is TGTGCCAGCGGAAAAGCGGGAGCCGTAAACTACAATGAGCAGTTCTTC.